Below, 19 T cell receptor beta chains from the same sample are listed, as sequenced in a study of blood T cell repertoires in COVID-19. Profiled with immunoSEQ multiplex PCR; TCRdb holds only in-frame clones, not every one. The sample yields tens of thousands of clones, 65% to 75% seen once. Specimen: peripheral blood. The source is an elderly woman with acute or convalescent COVID-19.

The J gene is TRBJ2-7, the V gene TRBV11-2, with a weak D call TRBD1 (6 bases). Germline lookup yields CDR1 SGHAT and CDR2 FQNNGV. Between the trimmed V and J ends, which lost 5 bases and 7 bases, there was a span of 12 bases. The CDR3 is 12 residues long. Written as DNA, the CDR3 is TGTGCCAGCAGCCGCAGGGGCTGGGAGCAGTACTTC. Its protein product is CASSRRGWEQYF. The entire variable domain, with the rest obtained from reference TRBV11-2 and TRBJ2-7, is as follows: EAGVAQSPRYKIIEKRQSVAFWCNPISGHATLYWYQQILGQGPKLLIQFQNNGVVDDSQLPKDRFSAERLKGVDSTLKIQPAKLEDSAVYLCASSRRGWEQYFGPGTRLTVT.

The rearrangement joins TRBV12-1 to TRBJ2-7; the D call of TRBD2 is as the table states it, not checked on the DNA. TRBV12-1 is assigned pseudogene status. The CDR3 contains 16 residues. Written as DNA, the CDR3 is TGTGCCAGCAGCTTGCCCGGGACTAGCTTCTCCTACGAGCAGTACTTC. Protein product: CASSLPGTSFSYEQYF.

Remarks on this clone: The junction differs from germline at one of its ends, possibly a read error. This chain links TRBV28 with TRBJ2-3; 8 bases fit TRBD1. Germline V lookup: CDR1 MDHEN, CDR2 SYDVKM. The CDR3 spans 16 residues. Here the CDR3 DNA reads TGTGCCAGCAGTGTATGGACAGGGTCGGGGACAGATACGCAGTATTTT. Protein: CASSVWTGSGTDTQYF. The full variable domain, in which reference TRBV28 and TRBJ2-3 provide the parts outside the CDR3, is DVKVTQSSRYLVKRTGEKVFLECVQDMDHENMFWYRQDPGLGLRLIYFSYDVKMKEKGDIPEGYSVSREKKERFSLILESASTNQTSMYLCASSVWTGSGTDTQYFGPGTRLTVL.

This clone was recorded only once. The chain carries TRBV5-1 and TRBJ1-2; possibly TRBD1 for D (5 bases). This CDR3 comprises 13 residues. CDR1 SGHRS and CDR2 YFSETQ come from the germline V gene. The germline V and J ends were trimmed by 0 bases and 4 bases, with 7 bases remaining between them. The CDR3: CASSLDRTYGYTF. In DNA, the CDR3 is TGCGCCAGCAGCTTGGACAGGACCTATGGCTACACCTTC.

This clone was recorded only once. The rearrangement uses TRBV7-2 and TRBJ2-1; D might be TRBD2 (6 bases). The CDR3 runs 14 residues. The V gene lost 5 bases and the J gene lost 8 bases, with 16 bases spanning the gap. Germline lookup yields CDR1 SGHTA and CDR2 FQGNSA. The CDR3 here is CASSRDSTNDEQFF. In nucleotides, the CDR3 is TGTGCCAGCAGCCGGGACTCCACAAATGATGAGCAGTTCTTC.

This clone showed up just once. The V and J genes are TRBV7-2 and TRBJ2-7; D is possibly TRBD1 (7 bases). Trimming took off 1 base at V and 3 bases at J, with 13 bases between the two ends. The CDR3 has 15 amino acids. CDR1 SGHTA and CDR2 FQGNSA come from the germline V gene. The CDR3 is CASSLGGTAFYEQYF. CDR3 DNA sequence: TGTGCCAGCAGCTTAGGCGGGACAGCTTTCTACGAGCAGTACTTC.

This sequence joins TRBV7-2 and TRBJ2-1, with 8 bases matching TRBD2. J lost 3 bases, V lost 2 bases, and 6 bases had no gene match. This CDR3 has 16 amino acids. Germline CDR1 is SGHTA and CDR2 is FQGNSA. CDR3 DNA sequence: TGTGCCAGCAGCTTAAGGAGCGGGAGCTTCTACAATGAGCAGTTCTTC. Translation: CASSLRSGSFYNEQFF. The whole variable domain, filled in from reference TRBV7-2 and TRBJ2-1, reads GAGVSQSPSNKVTEKGKDVELRCDPISGHTALYWYRQSLGQGLEFLIYFQGNSAPDKSGLPSDRFSAERTGGSVSTLTIQRTQQEDSAVYLCASSLRSGSFYNEQFFGPGTRLTVL.

This chain joins TRBV9 and TRBJ2-5; TRBD2 matches at 11 bases. The CDR3 sequence is 15 residues long. V gave up 4 bases and J gave up 5 bases; unmatched junction bases: 7. Germline CDR1 reads SGDLS; CDR2 reads YYNGEE. The CDR3 sequence: CASSPRLAGRETQYF. In nucleotides, the CDR3 is TGTGCCAGCAGCCCTCGACTAGCGGGAAGGGAGACCCAGTACTTC.

The chain combines TRBV6-1 with TRBJ2-7, with D hard to call. The length of the CDR3 is 15 residues. V lost 0 bases to trimming and J lost 3 bases, with 12 bases between them. Germline V lookup: CDR1 MNHNS, CDR2 SASEGT. This chain's CDR3 is CASSEAHSGIYEQYF. DNA of the CDR3: TGTGCCAGCAGTGAAGCACATTCGGGTATCTACGAGCAGTACTTC.

This clone was detected a few times. V gene TRBV7-3 combines with J gene TRBJ2-1, with 11 bases that match TRBD2. With 4 bases clipped from V and 10 bases from J, the junction kept 6 bases outside the gene matches. The germline CDR1 and CDR2 sequences are SGHTA and FQGTGA. The CDR3 is 14 amino acids. CDR3 nucleotide sequence: TGTGCCAGCAGCTCACTAGCGGGAGCAAGAGAGCAGTTCTTC. Its protein product is CASSSLAGAREQFF.

The genes are TRBV4-1 and TRBJ2-3; tentative D call: TRBD2 (6 bases). V was cut by 6 bases and J by 4 bases, with 14 bases left in between. Germline V gives CDR1 MGHRA, CDR2 YSYEKL. The CDR3 contains 14 residues. CDR3 sequence (DNA): TGCGCCAGCAGGCCTAGCGCCCCCCCAGATACGCAGTATTTT. Translation: CASRPSAPPDTQYF.

This sequence joins TRBV2 and TRBJ1-5; D gene ambiguous. CDR1 is SNHLY and CDR2 is FYNNEI in the germline V gene. The CDR3 is 14 amino acids. V dropped 4 bases and J dropped 2 bases, with 9 bases sitting between them. Written as DNA, the CDR3 is TGTGCCAGCAGTGGAGGTAGTCGCAATCAGCCCCAGCATTTT. Its protein is CASSGGSRNQPQHF.

V gene TRBV18 combines with J gene TRBJ2-2; tentative D call: TRBD1 (5 bases). The length of the CDR3 is 16 residues. The V end was cut by 0 bases, the J end by 3 bases, with 11 bases between. Germline-derived CDR1 and CDR2 are KGHSH and LQKENI. The CDR3 protein is CASSPPDKPYTGELFF. The CDR3 DNA is TGTGCCAGCTCACCACCGGACAAGCCCTACACCGGGGAGCTGTTTTTT.

This sequence joins TRBV29-1 and TRBJ2-1, with D perhaps TRBD2 (6 bases). Germline assignment: CDR1 SQVTM and CDR2 ANQGSEA. The CDR3 is 11 amino acids. DNA for the CDR3: TGCATCGGGACTGAATACAATGAGCAGTTCTTC. As protein: CIGTEYNEQFF.

J is TRBJ1-6 and V is TRBV7-9, with TRBD1 as a possible D gene (5 bases). The CDR3 is 17 residues long. V was clipped by 5 bases and J by 6 bases, with 20 bases between them. CDR1 is SEHNR, CDR2 FQNEAQ, per germline (reference sequence). CDR3 sequence reads: CASSPEQVTPPNSPLHF. CDR3 in DNA: TGTGCCAGCAGCCCAGAACAGGTAACTCCACCTAATTCACCCCTCCACTTT.

The V gene is TRBV2, the J gene TRBJ1-1; TRBD1 aligns across 8 bases. The germline CDR1 and CDR2 sequences are SNHLY and FYNNEI. The CDR3 spans 12 residues. Trimming at V came to 7 bases and at J to 8 bases, leaving 6 bases not matched to a gene. Written as DNA, the CDR3 is TGTGCCAGCACGCGGACAGGGACAGAAGCTTTCTTT. Encoded protein: CASTRTGTEAFF.

This clone came up once. V and J are TRBV27 and TRBJ1-2; TRBD1 is a possible D gene (5 bases). V lost 5 bases to trimming and J lost 1 base, with 8 bases between them. There are 13 residues in the CDR3. CDR1 and CDR2 from the germline V gene are MNHEY and SMNVEV (reference sequence). In DNA form, the CDR3 reads TGTGCCAGCAGTCCGACAGTTAACTATGGCTACACCTTC. As protein: CASSPTVNYGYTF.

The sample holds a few counts of this clone. The chain links TRBV7-9 to TRBJ2-2; TRBD2 matches at 10 bases. This CDR3 contains 17 residues. The junction had 7 bases not matched to a gene; V was cut back by 5 bases and J by 1 base. Per germline, CDR1 SEHNR and CDR2 FQNEAQ (reference sequence). The DNA for the CDR3 is TGTGCCAGCAGCCCTCGTGGACTAGCGGAGAACACCGGGGAGCTGTTTTTT. Amino acid sequence: CASSPRGLAENTGELFF.

J is TRBJ2-1 and V is TRBV18, with 10 bases that match TRBD1. The CDR3 consists of 14 residues. Germline CDR1 KGHSH, CDR2 LQKENI. Germline trimming cut 2 bases from V and 7 bases from J; bases unmatched to any gene: 2. CDR3 residues: CASSPLGQGNEQFF. As DNA, the CDR3 is TGTGCCAGCTCACCATTGGGACAGGGGAATGAGCAGTTCTTC. The whole variable domain, filled in from reference TRBV18 and TRBJ2-1, reads NAGVMQNPRHLVRRRGQEARLRCSPMKGHSHVYWYRQLPEEGLKFMVYLQKENIIDESGMPKERFSAEFPKEGPSILRIQQVVRGDSAAYFCASSPLGQGNEQFFGPGTRLTVL.